Presented here are 2 T cell receptor beta chains from one specimen sequenced in a study of cytomegalovirus exposure and HLA in healthy donors. Vbeta (60) and Jbeta (13) primers were used in the PCR. Assay used: immunoSEQ multiplex PCR; TCRdb lists only in-frame clones, some missing. The sample has about 100,000 clones, 60% to 85% seen once. Sequencing was done on a sample of PBMCs. These receptors all stem from a man in his forties or fifties in good health and CMV-seronegative.

V gene TRBV7-2 combines with J gene TRBJ2-7; a possible D gene is TRBD2 (5 bases). Germline V gene data show CDR1 as SGHTA and CDR2 as FQGNSA. Trimming stripped 2 bases from V and 1 base from J, with 15 bases between. The CDR3 is 16 amino acids. The DNA of the CDR3 is TGTGCCAGCAGCTTAAGCTTTAGCGTCGAGTCCTACGAGCAGTACTTC. Protein: CASSLSFSVESYEQYF.

The chain has TRBV7-3 and TRBJ2-5, with TRBD1 as a possible D gene (5 bases). Germline assignment: CDR1 SGHTA and CDR2 FQGTGA. The CDR3 is 13 amino acids. The germline V and J ends were trimmed by 5 bases and 4 bases, with 11 bases remaining between them. The CDR3 coding sequence is TGTGCCAGCAGCATGACAGTCGGAGAGACCCAGTACTTC. It codes for CASSMTVGETQYF.